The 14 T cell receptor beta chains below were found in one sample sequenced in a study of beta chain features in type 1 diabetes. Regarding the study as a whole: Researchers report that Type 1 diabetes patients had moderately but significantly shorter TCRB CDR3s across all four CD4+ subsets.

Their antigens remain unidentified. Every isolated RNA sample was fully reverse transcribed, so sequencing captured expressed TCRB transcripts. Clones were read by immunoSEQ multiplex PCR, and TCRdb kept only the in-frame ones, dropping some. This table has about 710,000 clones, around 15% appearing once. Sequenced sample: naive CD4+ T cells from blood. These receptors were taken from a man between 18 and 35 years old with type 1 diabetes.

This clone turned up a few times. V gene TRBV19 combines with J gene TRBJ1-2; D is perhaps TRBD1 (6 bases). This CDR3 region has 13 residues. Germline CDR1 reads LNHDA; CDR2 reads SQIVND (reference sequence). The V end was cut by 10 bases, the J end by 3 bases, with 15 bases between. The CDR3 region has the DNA TGTGCCACCAGGTCAGGGGTGGACTATGGCTACACCTTC. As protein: CATRSGVDYGYTF.

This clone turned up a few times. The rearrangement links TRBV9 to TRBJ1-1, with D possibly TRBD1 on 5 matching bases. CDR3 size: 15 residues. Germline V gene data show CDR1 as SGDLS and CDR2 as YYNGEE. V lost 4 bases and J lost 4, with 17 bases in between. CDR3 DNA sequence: TGTGCCAGCAGCCCCCAGGGACCCCTCGGCACTGAAGCTTTCTTT. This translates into CASSPQGPLGTEAFF.

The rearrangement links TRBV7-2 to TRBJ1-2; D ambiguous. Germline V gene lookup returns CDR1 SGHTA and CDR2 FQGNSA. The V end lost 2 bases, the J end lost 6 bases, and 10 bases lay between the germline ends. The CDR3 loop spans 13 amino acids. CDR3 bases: TGTGCCAGCAGCTTATGGGGTCAGAATGGCTACACCTTC. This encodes CASSLWGQNGYTF.

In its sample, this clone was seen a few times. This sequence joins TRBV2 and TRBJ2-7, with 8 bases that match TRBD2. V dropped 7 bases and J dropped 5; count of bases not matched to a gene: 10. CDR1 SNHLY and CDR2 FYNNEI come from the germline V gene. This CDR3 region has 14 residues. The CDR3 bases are TGTGCCAGCACCGCCGGGACTAGTTTTCACGAGCAGTACTTC. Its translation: CASTAGTSFHEQYF.

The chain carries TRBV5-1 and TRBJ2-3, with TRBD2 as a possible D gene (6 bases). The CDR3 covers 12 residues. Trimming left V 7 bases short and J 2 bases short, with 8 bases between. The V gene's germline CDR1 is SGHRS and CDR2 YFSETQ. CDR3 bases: TGCGCCAGCGGGGGGACCACAGATACGCAGTATTTT. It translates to CASGGTTDTQYF.

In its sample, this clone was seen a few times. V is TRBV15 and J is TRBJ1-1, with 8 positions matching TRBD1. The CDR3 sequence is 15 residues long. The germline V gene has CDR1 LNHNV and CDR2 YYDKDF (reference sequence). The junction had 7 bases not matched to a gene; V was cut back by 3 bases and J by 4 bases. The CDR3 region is CATSSRTGWGTEAFF. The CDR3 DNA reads TGTGCCACCAGCAGCAGGACAGGGTGGGGCACTGAAGCTTTCTTT.

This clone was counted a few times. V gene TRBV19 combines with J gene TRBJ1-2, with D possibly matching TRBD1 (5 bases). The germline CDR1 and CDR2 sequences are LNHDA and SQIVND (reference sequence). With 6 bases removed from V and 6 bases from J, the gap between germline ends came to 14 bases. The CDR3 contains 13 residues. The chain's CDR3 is CASSLSPGHGYTF. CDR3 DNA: TGTGCCAGTAGCCTCTCCCCGGGGCATGGCTACACCTTC.

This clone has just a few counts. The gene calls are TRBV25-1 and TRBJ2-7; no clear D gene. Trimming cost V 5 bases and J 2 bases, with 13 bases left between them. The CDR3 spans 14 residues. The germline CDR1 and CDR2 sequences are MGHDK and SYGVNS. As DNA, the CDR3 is TGTGCCAGCAGTAGAACAGCCCTTACCTACGAGCAGTACTTC. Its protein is CASSRTALTYEQYF.

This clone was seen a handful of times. CDR3 residues: CASSLRTADSYEQYF. CDR3 sequence (DNA): TGCGCCAGCAGCTTAAGGACAGCCGACTCCTACGAGCAGTACTTC. The chain links TRBV5-1 to TRBJ2-7; tentatively, D is TRBD1 (6 bases). The CDR3 runs to 15 residues. CDR1 is SGHRS and CDR2 is YFSETQ in the germline V gene. The germline V and J ends were trimmed by 2 bases and 0 bases, with 12 bases remaining between them.

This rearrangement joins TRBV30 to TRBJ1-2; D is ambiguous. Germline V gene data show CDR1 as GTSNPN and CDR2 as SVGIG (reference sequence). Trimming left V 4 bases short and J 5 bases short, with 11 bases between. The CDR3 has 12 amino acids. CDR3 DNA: TGTGCCTGGACAGTTGGAGGATATGGCTACACCTTC. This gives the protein CAWTVGGYGYTF.

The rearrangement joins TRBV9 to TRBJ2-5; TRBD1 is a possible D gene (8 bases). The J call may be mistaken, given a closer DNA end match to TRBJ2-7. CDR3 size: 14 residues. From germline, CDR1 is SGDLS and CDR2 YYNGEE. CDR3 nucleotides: TGTGCCAGCAGCGGGACAGGGACTACCTACGAGCAGTACTTC. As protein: CASSGTGTTYEQYF.

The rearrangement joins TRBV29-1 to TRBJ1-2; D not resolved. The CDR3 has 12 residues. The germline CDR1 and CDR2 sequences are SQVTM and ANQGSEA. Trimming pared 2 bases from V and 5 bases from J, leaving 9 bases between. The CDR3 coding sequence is TGCAGCGTTGAAACGCAACCTTATGGCTACACCTTC. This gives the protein CSVETQPYGYTF.

Here the CDR3 DNA reads TGTGCCAGCAGCGCTCCAGGGGGTGGGGAGACCCAGTACTTC. This encodes CASSAPGGGETQYF. The rearrangement uses TRBV11-2 and TRBJ2-5; 7 bases align to TRBD1. Trimming removed 5 bases from V and 5 bases from J; junction bases left unmatched: 8. The CDR3 is 14 amino acids. The germline CDR1 and CDR2 sequences are SGHAT and FQNNGV.

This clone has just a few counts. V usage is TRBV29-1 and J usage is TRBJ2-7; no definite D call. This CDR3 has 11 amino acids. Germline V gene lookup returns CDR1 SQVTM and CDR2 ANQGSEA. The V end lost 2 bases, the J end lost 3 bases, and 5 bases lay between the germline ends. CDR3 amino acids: CSVERDYEQYF. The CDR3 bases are TGCAGCGTTGAAAGGGACTACGAGCAGTACTTC.